This T cell receptor (beta chain) was sequenced in a study of CD8+ T cells in alopecia areata. It was cDNA, reverse transcribed from extracted RNA, that served as the sequencing template. The assay was immunoSEQ multiplex PCR, and TCRdb's table has in-frame clones only and misses some. This table has 150,000 to 200,000 clones, approximately 60% appearing once. This clone was observed at least ten times. The clonotype originates from a human donor in good health. Sequenced input: CD4+ T cells sorted from blood.

The CDR3 loop is CASSAGRNQPQHF. CDR3 coding DNA: TGTGCCAGCAGCGCCGGGCGCAATCAGCCCCAGCATTTT. The V call is TRBV2, the J call TRBJ1-5; D gene uncertain. In germline, CDR1 is SNHLY, CDR2 FYNNEI. The CDR3 is 13 residues long. Trimming left V 6 bases short and J 2 bases short, with 8 bases between.